Reported below is one T cell receptor beta chain. Its antigen is not identified. The entirety of the isolated RNA underwent reverse transcription, so expressed TCRB transcripts were sequenced. Deep immunoSEQ sequencing covered naive, central memory and regulatory T cell samples. Repertoires were generated with immunoSEQ multiplex PCR, while TCRdb's copy carries only in-frame clones and drops some. The sample consists of under 800,000 clones, around a sixth of them appearing once. The sample originates from a study of beta chain features in type 1 diabetes. Overall study results and limits: TCRB repertoires of naive, central memory and Treg cells appeared more similar among patients than among healthy donors. For patients and controls alike, PCR might favor shorter templates to the same degree. Still unanswered here is whether HLA type influences TCRB rearrangement.

The sample was naive CD4+ T cells from blood. The TCR was taken from a man between 18 and 35 years old in good health.

The CDR3 DNA sequence: TGTGCCAGCAGCACCTTGGTGGGGAACACTGAAGCTTTCTTT. This codes for CASSTLVGNTEAFF. The chain links TRBV2 to TRBJ1-1; D is uncertain. The CDR3 loop spans 14 amino acids. V was shortened by 6 bases and J by 1 base, with 12 bases between the two germline ends. Germline CDR1 reads SNHLY; CDR2 reads FYNNEI.